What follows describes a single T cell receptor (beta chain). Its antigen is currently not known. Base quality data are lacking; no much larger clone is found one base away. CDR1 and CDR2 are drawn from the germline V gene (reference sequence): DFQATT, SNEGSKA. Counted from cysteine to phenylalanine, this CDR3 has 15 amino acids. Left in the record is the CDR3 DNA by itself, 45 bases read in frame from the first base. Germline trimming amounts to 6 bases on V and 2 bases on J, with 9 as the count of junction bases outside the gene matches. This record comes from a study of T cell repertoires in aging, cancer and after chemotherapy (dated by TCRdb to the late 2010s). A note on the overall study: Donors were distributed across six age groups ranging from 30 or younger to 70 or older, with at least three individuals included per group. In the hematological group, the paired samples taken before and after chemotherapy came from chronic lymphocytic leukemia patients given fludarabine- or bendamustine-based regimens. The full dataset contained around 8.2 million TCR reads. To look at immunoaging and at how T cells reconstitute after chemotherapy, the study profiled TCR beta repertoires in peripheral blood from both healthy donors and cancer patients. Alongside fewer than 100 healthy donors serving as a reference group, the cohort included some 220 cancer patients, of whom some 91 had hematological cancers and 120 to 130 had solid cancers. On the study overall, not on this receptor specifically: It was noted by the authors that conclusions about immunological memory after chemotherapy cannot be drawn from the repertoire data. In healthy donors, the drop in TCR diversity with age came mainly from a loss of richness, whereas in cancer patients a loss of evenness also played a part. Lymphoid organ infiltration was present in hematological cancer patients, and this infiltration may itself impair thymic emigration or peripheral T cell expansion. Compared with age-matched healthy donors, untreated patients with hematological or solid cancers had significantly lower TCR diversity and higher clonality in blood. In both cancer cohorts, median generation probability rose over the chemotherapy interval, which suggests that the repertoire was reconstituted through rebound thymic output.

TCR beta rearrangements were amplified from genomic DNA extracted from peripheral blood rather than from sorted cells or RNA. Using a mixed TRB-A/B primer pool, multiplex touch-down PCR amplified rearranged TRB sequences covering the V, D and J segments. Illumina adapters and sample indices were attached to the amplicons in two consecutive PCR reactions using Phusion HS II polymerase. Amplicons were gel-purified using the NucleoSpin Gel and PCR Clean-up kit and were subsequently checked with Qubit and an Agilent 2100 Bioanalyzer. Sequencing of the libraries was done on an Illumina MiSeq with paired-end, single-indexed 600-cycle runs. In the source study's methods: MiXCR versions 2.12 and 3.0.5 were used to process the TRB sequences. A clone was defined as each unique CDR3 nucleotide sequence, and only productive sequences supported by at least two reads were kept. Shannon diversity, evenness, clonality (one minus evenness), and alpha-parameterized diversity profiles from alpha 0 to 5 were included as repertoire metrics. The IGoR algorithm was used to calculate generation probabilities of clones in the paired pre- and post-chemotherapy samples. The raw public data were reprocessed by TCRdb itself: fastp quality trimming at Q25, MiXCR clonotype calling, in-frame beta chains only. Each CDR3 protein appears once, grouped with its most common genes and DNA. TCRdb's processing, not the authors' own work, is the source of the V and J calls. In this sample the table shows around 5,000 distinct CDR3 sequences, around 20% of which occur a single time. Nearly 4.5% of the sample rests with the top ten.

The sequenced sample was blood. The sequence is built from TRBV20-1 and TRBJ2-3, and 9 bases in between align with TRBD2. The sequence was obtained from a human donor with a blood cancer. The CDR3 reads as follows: CSARRAGGPTDTQYF. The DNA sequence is TGCAGTGCCCGACGGGCGGGGGGGCCCACAGATACGCAGTATTTT.